These 15 T cell receptor beta chains originate from one sample sequenced in a study of blood T cell repertoires in COVID-19. Assay used: immunoSEQ multiplex PCR; TCRdb lists only in-frame clones, some missing. This table has 300,000 to 400,000 clones, about nine tenths appearing once. Sequenced: peripheral blood. The receptors come from a woman in her 70s with COVID-19, enrolled during active disease.

The chain uses TRBV27 and TRBJ1-2, with D possibly TRBD1 on 5 matching bases. This CDR3 region has 15 residues. Germline CDR1 is MNHEY and CDR2 is SMNVEV (reference sequence). V was clipped by 4 bases and J by 4 bases, with 16 bases between them. CDR3 loop: CASSYKRGSLYGYTF. CDR3 DNA sequence: TGTGCCAGCAGTTACAAAAGGGGTAGCCTCTATGGCTACACCTTC.

This chain uses TRBV7-2 with TRBJ2-3; 12 bases are a match to TRBD2. CDR3 length equals 16 residues. The ends lost 5 bases at V and 5 bases at J; junction bases unmatched: 8. Germline V gene lookup returns CDR1 SGHTA and CDR2 FQGNSA. CDR3 sequence: CASSLSSGGAQDTQYF. The CDR3 nucleotides read TGTGCCAGCAGCCTATCTAGCGGGGGGGCCCAAGATACGCAGTATTTT.

The CDR3 loop reads CASSPSAGALNEQFF. The CDR3 DNA is TGCGCCAGCTCCCCCTCAGCGGGGGCCTTAAATGAGCAGTTCTTC. This chain connects TRBV5-1 to TRBJ2-1; 8 bases agree with TRBD2. J was trimmed by 7 bases and V by 7 bases; bases with no gene match: 13. This CDR3 contains 15 residues. Germline CDR1 reads SGHRS; CDR2 reads YFSETQ.

This sequence joins TRBV15 and TRBJ2-1, with D tentatively TRBD1 (5 bases). Germline V gene data show CDR1 as LNHNV and CDR2 as YYDKDF (reference sequence). Trimming removed 3 bases from V and 0 bases from J, with 9 bases in between. This CDR3 spans 15 amino acids. CDR3 nucleotides: TGTGCCACCAGCAGCAGGGATACCTCCTACAATGAGCAGTTCTTC. Translation gives CATSSRDTSYNEQFF.

The chain joins TRBV6-5 to TRBJ1-5, with D hard to call. The CDR3 totals 15 residues. V was shortened by 0 bases and J by 4 bases, with 10 bases between the two germline ends. The germline V gene encodes CDR1 MNHEY and CDR2 SVGAGI. CDR3: CASSYSIQPNQPQHF. CDR3 coding DNA: TGTGCCAGCAGTTACTCGATACAGCCTAATCAGCCCCAGCATTTT.

The rearrangement links TRBV24-1 to TRBJ2-7, with TRBD2 as a possible D gene (5 bases). The CDR3 covers 12 residues. From germline, CDR1 is KGHDR and CDR2 SFDVKD. Trimming left V 4 bases short and J 9 bases short, with 12 bases between. CDR3 loop: CATSDPRGVQYF. The CDR3, as DNA: TGTGCCACCAGTGACCCCCGGGGTGTGCAGTACTTC.

The chain recombines TRBV5-6 with TRBJ1-1; 10 nucleotides agree with TRBD1. The CDR3 is made up of 15 amino acids. The germline CDR1 and CDR2 sequences are SGHDT and YYEEEE. V shed 3 bases, J shed 2 bases, and the junction held 4 bases outside the gene matches. The CDR3 bases are TGTGCCAGCAGCTACGGACAGGGGGTTAACACTGAAGCTTTCTTT. Amino acids: CASSYGQGVNTEAFF.

The chain couples TRBV3-1 (or the pseudogene TRBV3-2) to TRBJ1-2; TRBD1 matches 8 bases. The CDR3 is 14 residues long. Looked up from germline, CDR1 is LGHDT and CDR2 is YNNKEL (reference sequence). The trim removed 4 bases at V and 3 bases at J, leaving 4 bases unmatched. The CDR3 DNA reads TGTGCCAGCAGCCCAGGGGGCTTATACTATGGCTACACCTTC. Its translation: CASSPGGLYYGYTF.

The chain uses TRBV4-2 and TRBJ2-1, with 10 bases aligning to TRBD2. The CDR3 length is 18 residues. CDR1 is LGHNA, CDR2 YNFKEQ, per germline. With 0 bases clipped from V and 1 base from J, the junction kept 6 bases outside the gene matches. The CDR3: CASSQDPLAGASYNEQFF. The CDR3 region has the DNA TGTGCCAGCAGCCAAGATCCGCTAGCGGGGGCATCCTACAATGAGCAGTTCTTC.

CDR3: CASRDREGSYNSPLHF. Written as DNA, the CDR3 is TGTGCCAGCAGGGACAGGGAGGGGTCCTATAATTCACCCCTCCACTTT. This chain links TRBV2 with TRBJ1-6; 8 bases align to TRBD1. This CDR3 has 16 amino acids. Germline trimming cut 6 bases from V and 1 base from J; bases unmatched to any gene: 5. The V gene's germline CDR1 is SNHLY and CDR2 FYNNEI. Based on the CDR3 plus reference TRBV2 and TRBJ1-6, the full variable domain is EPEVTQTPSHQVTQMGQEVILRCVPISNHLYFYWYRQILGQKVEFLVSFYNNEISEKSEIFDDQFSVERPDGSNFTLKIRSTKLEDSAMYFCASRDREGSYNSPLHFGNGTRLTVT.

The CDR3: CASSQDGTIDNEQFF. CDR3 DNA sequence: TGCGCCAGCAGCCAAGATGGGACAATAGACAATGAGCAGTTCTTC. The chain recombines TRBV4-1 with TRBJ2-1; D possibly corresponds to TRBD1 (6 bases). V lost 0 bases to trimming and J lost 5 bases, with 11 bases between them. This CDR3 has 15 amino acids. Germline V gene data show CDR1 as MGHRA and CDR2 as YSYEKL.

The gene calls are TRBV28 and TRBJ1-6; maybe TRBD1 (5 bases). V was pared by 6 bases and J by 7 bases, with 10 bases between. The CDR3 consists of 13 residues. Germline V lookup: CDR1 MDHEN, CDR2 SYDVKM. CDR3 sequence (DNA): TGTGCCAGCAGCCCAGGGAGGAATTCACCCCTCCACTTT. It translates to CASSPGRNSPLHF.

This chain links TRBV6-5 with TRBJ2-5, with D possibly being TRBD1 (5 bases). Germline V CDR1 and CDR2: MNHEY, SVGAGI. V was trimmed by 7 bases and J by 1 base, leaving 13 bases between them. This CDR3 comprises 14 residues. CDR3 in amino acids: CASNDGAGQETQYF. The CDR3 nucleotides are TGTGCCAGCAACGATGGGGCTGGCCAAGAGACCCAGTACTTC.

The rearrangement joins TRBV10-3 to TRBJ2-3; 12 bases fit TRBD2. This CDR3 contains 16 residues. V gave up 2 bases and J gave up 0 bases; unmatched junction bases: 0. Per germline, CDR1 ENHRY and CDR2 SYGVKD. CDR3 region: CAISEGLAGSTDTQYF. In nucleotides, the CDR3 is TGTGCCATCAGTGAGGGACTAGCGGGGAGCACAGATACGCAGTATTTT.

V and J are TRBV13 and TRBJ1-1, with 10 positions matching TRBD1. V shed 5 bases and J 5 bases; nucleotides not matched to a gene: 8. Germline CDR1 reads PRHDT; CDR2 reads FYEKMQ (reference sequence). CDR3 length equals 15 residues. The CDR3 DNA reads TGTGCCAGCAGCGCCCCGACAGGGGGCCAGACTGAAGCTTTCTTT. Translating gives CASSAPTGGQTEAFF.